The rows below give T cell receptor beta chains drawn from one sample of a study of shared clonotypes between healthy human individuals. Sequenced by immunoSEQ multiplex PCR; TCRdb stores in-frame clones only, minus some. The sample holds roughly 1,800,000 clones, less than 95% seen once. The specimen sequenced was naive CD8+ T cells sorted from blood. The receptor source for this set is a young man in good health. The CDR3 runs from the conserved cysteine through the conserved F or W. D genes are given only for firm matches. Expanded clones get a size class; other rows say once, few or many, or leave the size out.

abundance: once; len: 16; v_gene: TRBV2; d_gene: TRBD2; j_gene: TRBJ2-2; CDR3nt: TGTGCCAGCAGTGAAGAAGGTCGGGAGGACACCGGGGAGCTGTTTTTT; CDR3aa: CASSEEGREDTGELFF
abundance: .; len: 14; v_gene: TRBV7-9; d_gene: .; j_gene: TRBJ2-3; CDR3nt: TGTGCCAGCAGCATAGTCGGGGGGCCAGATACGCAGTATTTT; CDR3aa: CASSIVGGPDTQYF
abundance: .; len: 12; v_gene: TRBV30; d_gene: .; j_gene: TRBJ1-2; CDR3nt: TGTGCCGGGATGCCCCCTCCTCATGGCTACACTTTC; CDR3aa: CAGMPPPHGYTF
abundance: .; len: 16; v_gene: TRBV7-9; d_gene: .; j_gene: TRBJ2-5; CDR3nt: TGTGCCAGCACCACTCAGCCGGGGAGAGGGCAAGAGACCCAGTACTTC; CDR3aa: CASTTQPGRGQETQYF
abundance: .; len: 15; v_gene: TRBV13; d_gene: TRBD2; j_gene: TRBJ2-7; CDR3nt: TGTGCCAGCAGCTTAGGCGGGGCTAGCGGCTACGAGCAGTACTTC; CDR3aa: CASSLGGASGYEQYF
abundance: once; len: 14; v_gene: TRBV10-3; d_gene: TRBD1; j_gene: TRBJ1-3; CDR3nt: TGTGCCATCAAGGAGGGGGCAGGAGGAAACACCATATATTTT; CDR3aa: CAIKEGAGGNTIYF
abundance: .; len: 16; v_gene: TRBV7-9; d_gene: .; j_gene: TRBJ2-3; CDR3nt: TGTGCCAGCAGCTTAGCGACGGGGGGCCACACAGATACGCAGTATTTT; CDR3aa: CASSLATGGHTDTQYF
abundance: .; len: 14; v_gene: TRBV13; d_gene: .; j_gene: TRBJ2-2; CDR3nt: TGTGCCAGCAGCTTTAGGGGCGGCCGCGGGGAGCTGTTTTTT; CDR3aa: CASSFRGGRGELFF
abundance: .; len: 14; v_gene: TRBV19; d_gene: TRBD1; j_gene: TRBJ1-6; CDR3nt: TGTGCCAGTAGGGGGACAGGGTGGGGTTCACCCCTCCACTTT; CDR3aa: CASRGTGWGSPLHF
abundance: .; len: 17; v_gene: TRBV27; d_gene: .; j_gene: TRBJ2-7; CDR3nt: TGTGCCAGCAGTCCCCTCATGGGTACCGACGGTACCTACGAGCAGTACTTC; CDR3aa: CASSPLMGTDGTYEQYF
abundance: .; len: 16; v_gene: TRBV4-2; d_gene: .; j_gene: TRBJ2-1; CDR3nt: TGTGCCAGCAGCACCCCCCCGGCGTCTACCTACAATGAGCAGTTCTTC; CDR3aa: CASSTPPASTYNEQFF
abundance: .; len: 14; v_gene: TRBV13; d_gene: .; j_gene: TRBJ1-2; CDR3nt: TGTGCCAGCAGCCTTGGGGGGGGCGGCTTAAGCTACACCTTC; CDR3aa: CASSLGGGGLSYTF
abundance: .; len: 14; v_gene: TRBV28; d_gene: .; j_gene: TRBJ2-5; CDR3nt: TGTGCCAGCAGTTTGGGGCGGGGGCCAGAGACCCAGTACTTC; CDR3aa: CASSLGRGPETQYF
abundance: .; len: 13; v_gene: TRBV5-1; d_gene: TRBD1; j_gene: TRBJ1-1; CDR3nt: TGCGCCAGCAGCTTGGCCAGGGGGGCTGAAGCTTTCTTT; CDR3aa: CASSLARGAEAFF
abundance: .; len: 15; v_gene: TRBV19; d_gene: .; j_gene: TRBJ2-5; CDR3nt: TGTGCCAGTAGTACACCGGGACGGGAGCGTGAGACCCAGTACTTC; CDR3aa: CASSTPGRERETQYF
abundance: .; len: 17; v_gene: TRBV11-2; d_gene: TRBD2; j_gene: TRBJ2-3; CDR3nt: TGTGCCAGCAGCCAGGGGACTAGCGGCCGATACACAGATACGCAGTATTTT; CDR3aa: CASSQGTSGRYTDTQYF
abundance: .; len: 15; v_gene: TRBV9; d_gene: TRBD1; j_gene: TRBJ1-1; CDR3nt: TGTGCCAGCAGCGTATCAGGGGGACAGCACACTGAAGCTTTCTTT; CDR3aa: CASSVSGGQHTEAFF
abundance: once; len: 16; v_gene: TRBV25-1; d_gene: TRBD2; j_gene: TRBJ2-1; CDR3nt: TGTGCCAGCATCTCACTTGGACTAGCGGGGGACTATGAGCAGTTCTTC; CDR3aa: CASISLGLAGDYEQFF
abundance: .; len: 15; v_gene: TRBV6-5; d_gene: .; j_gene: TRBJ2-2; CDR3nt: TGTGCCAGCAGTTACGGTTTGGTCGGCACCGGGGAGCTGTTTTTT; CDR3aa: CASSYGLVGTGELFF
abundance: .; len: 11; v_gene: TRBV11-3; d_gene: .; j_gene: TRBJ2-7; CDR3nt: TGTGCCAGCAGCGCAGGGACCGAGCAGTACTTC; CDR3aa: CASSAGTEQYF
abundance: .; len: 16; v_gene: TRBV27; d_gene: .; j_gene: TRBJ2-2; CDR3nt: TGTGCCAGCAGTTTATTTGCGGGACTGAACACCGGGGAGCTGTTTTTT; CDR3aa: CASSLFAGLNTGELFF
abundance: .; len: 13; v_gene: TRBV4-1; d_gene: .; j_gene: TRBJ2-7; CDR3nt: TGCGCCAGCAGCTCCCGGGAGCTCTACGAGCAGTACTTC; CDR3aa: CASSSRELYEQYF
abundance: .; len: 16; v_gene: TRBV11-2; d_gene: .; j_gene: TRBJ2-3; CDR3nt: TGTGCCAGCAGCTCAGGGACACAACCAAGCACAGATACGCAGTATTTT; CDR3aa: CASSSGTQPSTDTQYF
abundance: .; len: 15; v_gene: TRBV4-1; d_gene: .; j_gene: TRBJ2-2; CDR3nt: TGCGCCAGCAGCCAACCGGGAGCGTACACCGGGGAGCTGTTTTTT; CDR3aa: CASSQPGAYTGELFF
abundance: .; len: 13; v_gene: TRBV29-1; d_gene: .; j_gene: TRBJ2-7; CDR3nt: TGCAGCGTGAGGGGGTCCCAGTCCTACGAGCAGTACTTC; CDR3aa: CSVRGSQSYEQYF
abundance: once; len: 14; v_gene: TRBV2; d_gene: TRBD1; j_gene: TRBJ2-7; CDR3nt: TGTGCCAGCAGTGAAGTGACAGGGACCTACGAGCAGTACTTC; CDR3aa: CASSEVTGTYEQYF
abundance: .; len: 14; v_gene: TRBV9; d_gene: .; j_gene: TRBJ2-2; CDR3nt: TGTGCCAGCAGCGTAGTAGGGTTGGACGGGGAGCTGTTTTTT; CDR3aa: CASSVVGLDGELFF
abundance: .; len: 13; v_gene: TRBV28; d_gene: .; j_gene: TRBJ1-1; CDR3nt: TGTGCCAGCAGTACGGACAGTTACACTGAAGCTTTCTTT; CDR3aa: CASSTDSYTEAFF
abundance: .; len: 15; v_gene: TRBV6-5; d_gene: .; j_gene: TRBJ1-3; CDR3nt: TGTGCCAGCAGTACGCCAACAGGGTACGGAAACACCATATATTTT; CDR3aa: CASSTPTGYGNTIYF
abundance: .; len: 13; v_gene: TRBV9; d_gene: TRBD1; j_gene: TRBJ2-7; CDR3nt: TGTGCCAGCAGCGTAGGGGACAGAGACGAGCAGTACTTC; CDR3aa: CASSVGDRDEQYF
abundance: .; len: 13; v_gene: TRBV5-1; d_gene: .; j_gene: TRBJ2-7; CDR3nt: TGCGCCAGCAGCTTGGGGCAGGGCCACGAGCAGTACTTC; CDR3aa: CASSLGQGHEQYF
abundance: .; len: 12; v_gene: TRBV6-4; d_gene: TRBD1; j_gene: TRBJ2-7; CDR3nt: TGTGCCAGGCCCGGGACAGCCTACGAGCAGTACTTC; CDR3aa: CARPGTAYEQYF
abundance: once; len: 14; v_gene: TRBV27; d_gene: TRBD1; j_gene: TRBJ2-2; CDR3nt: TGTGCCAGCAGTTGGGCAGGGGGTAGCGGGGAGCTGTTTTTT; CDR3aa: CASSWAGGSGELFF
abundance: .; len: 18; v_gene: TRBV29-1; d_gene: .; j_gene: TRBJ2-3; CDR3nt: TGCAGCGTTGTGGGAAGACTAGATCTGGGTCTCAGCACAGATACGCAGTATTTT; CDR3aa: CSVVGRLDLGLSTDTQYF
abundance: .; len: 18; v_gene: TRBV10-2; d_gene: TRBD1; j_gene: TRBJ1-5; CDR3nt: TGCGCCAGCAGTGAGCCCCCCGACAGGGACTATAGCAATCAGCCCCAGCATTTT; CDR3aa: CASSEPPDRDYSNQPQHF
abundance: .; len: 14; v_gene: TRBV2; d_gene: TRBD1; j_gene: TRBJ1-5; CDR3nt: TGTGCCAGCAGTGCAGGGGGGGCGAGTCAGCCCCAGCATTTT; CDR3aa: CASSAGGASQPQHF
abundance: .; len: 16; v_gene: TRBV7-2; d_gene: TRBD2; j_gene: TRBJ2-7; CDR3nt: TGTGCCAGCAGCTCCGGACTAGCGGTCCTATCCTACGAGCAGTACTTC; CDR3aa: CASSSGLAVLSYEQYF
abundance: .; len: 14; v_gene: TRBV5-4; d_gene: .; j_gene: TRBJ2-7; CDR3nt: TGTGCCAGCAGCGGCGGAACAGGGCTATACGAGCAGTACTTC; CDR3aa: CASSGGTGLYEQYF
abundance: .; len: 14; v_gene: TRBV7-6; d_gene: .; j_gene: TRBJ2-6; CDR3nt: TGTGCCAGCAGCTTAGAGACACGGGGGAACGTCCTGACTTTC; CDR3aa: CASSLETRGNVLTF
abundance: .; len: 17; v_gene: TRBV7-9; d_gene: TRBD1; j_gene: TRBJ1-3; CDR3nt: TGTGCCAGCAGGACAGGGGCCCTTCAGGGCTCTGGAAACACCATATATTTT; CDR3aa: CASRTGALQGSGNTIYF
abundance: .; len: 14; v_gene: TRBV4-3; d_gene: .; j_gene: TRBJ1-2; CDR3nt: TGCGCCAGCAGCCAGGACCGCGGGACCCATGGCTACACCTTC; CDR3aa: CASSQDRGTHGYTF
abundance: .; len: 15; v_gene: TRBV13; d_gene: TRBD1; j_gene: TRBJ2-7; CDR3nt: TGTGCCAGCAGTCCGGCGTGGGCAGGGGGCTACGAGCAGTACTTC; CDR3aa: CASSPAWAGGYEQYF
abundance: .; len: 13; v_gene: TRBV19; d_gene: .; j_gene: TRBJ2-7; CDR3nt: TGTGCCAGCTGCCCGGGGCCTACCTACGAGCAGTACTTC; CDR3aa: CASCPGPTYEQYF
abundance: .; len: 18; v_gene: TRBV4-1; d_gene: .; j_gene: TRBJ1-4; CDR3nt: TGCGCCAGCAGCCCCACCCTTCTGGGGGGGCCGACTAATGAAAAACTGTTTTTT; CDR3aa: CASSPTLLGGPTNEKLFF
abundance: .; len: 13; v_gene: TRBV4-3; d_gene: .; j_gene: TRBJ2-5; CDR3nt: TGCGCCAGCAGCCGAGGATCCCAAGAGACCCAGTACTTC; CDR3aa: CASSRGSQETQYF
abundance: .; len: 15; v_gene: TRBV4-3; d_gene: .; j_gene: TRBJ2-7; CDR3nt: TGCGCCAGCAGTCCAGCCACCGGGTGGGACTACGAGCAGTACTTC; CDR3aa: CASSPATGWDYEQYF
abundance: .; len: 15; v_gene: TRBV27; d_gene: .; j_gene: TRBJ2-3; CDR3nt: TGTGCCAGCAGTCAGACTTTTCCCCACGCAGATACGCAGTATTTT; CDR3aa: CASSQTFPHADTQYF
abundance: .; len: 13; v_gene: TRBV29-1; d_gene: TRBD2; j_gene: TRBJ2-7; CDR3nt: TGCAGCGTGGGACTAGCAGGGGGCTACGAGCAGTACTTC; CDR3aa: CSVGLAGGYEQYF
abundance: .; len: 13; v_gene: TRBV9; d_gene: .; j_gene: TRBJ2-2; CDR3nt: TGTGCCAGCAGCCAAACAGGTATCGGGGAGCTGTTTTTT; CDR3aa: CASSQTGIGELFF
abundance: .; len: 14; v_gene: TRBV7-9; d_gene: .; j_gene: TRBJ2-3; CDR3nt: TGTGCCAGCAGCTTAGAGAGTAGCACAGATACGCAGTATTTT; CDR3aa: CASSLESSTDTQYF
abundance: .; len: 13; v_gene: TRBV7-9; d_gene: TRBD1; j_gene: TRBJ1-1; CDR3nt: TGTGCCAGCAGGGGACAGGGGCGGACTGAAGCTTTCTTT; CDR3aa: CASRGQGRTEAFF
abundance: .; len: 15; v_gene: TRBV4-1; d_gene: TRBD1; j_gene: TRBJ1-3; CDR3nt: TGCGCCAGCAGCCGGGACAGGATCTCTGGAAACACCATATATTTT; CDR3aa: CASSRDRISGNTIYF
abundance: .; len: 15; v_gene: TRBV6-5; d_gene: TRBD1; j_gene: TRBJ1-6; CDR3nt: TGTGCCAGCAGTTACTCCAGGACAGGGGAGGTCCCCCTCCACTTT; CDR3aa: CASSYSRTGEVPLHF
abundance: .; len: 13; v_gene: TRBV6-1; d_gene: .; j_gene: TRBJ1-4; CDR3nt: TGTGCCAGCAGTGTAGGGAGTCCCGAAAAACTGTTTTTT; CDR3aa: CASSVGSPEKLFF
abundance: .; len: 14; v_gene: TRBV9; d_gene: .; j_gene: TRBJ1-1; CDR3nt: TGTGCCAGCAGCGTAGACAGGTTGAACACTGAAGCTTTCTTT; CDR3aa: CASSVDRLNTEAFF
abundance: .; len: 15; v_gene: TRBV4-1; d_gene: .; j_gene: TRBJ2-7; CDR3nt: TGCGCCAGCAGCCAGGGACCGACACAGACCTACGAGCAGTACTTC; CDR3aa: CASSQGPTQTYEQYF
abundance: .; len: 16; v_gene: TRBV19; d_gene: TRBD1; j_gene: TRBJ2-5; CDR3nt: TGTGCCAGTACCATGACAGGGTTAGGGTACCAAGAGACCCAGTACTTC; CDR3aa: CASTMTGLGYQETQYF
abundance: .; len: 14; v_gene: TRBV27; d_gene: TRBD2; j_gene: TRBJ2-7; CDR3nt: TGTGCCAGCAGTTTAGTGGCGGGGGGAGTTGAGCAGTACTTC; CDR3aa: CASSLVAGGVEQYF
abundance: .; len: 13; v_gene: TRBV7-9; d_gene: .; j_gene: TRBJ2-3; CDR3nt: TGTGCCAGCAGCCCAAAGATCACAGATACGCAGTATTTT; CDR3aa: CASSPKITDTQYF
abundance: .; len: 16; v_gene: TRBV7-9; d_gene: .; j_gene: TRBJ1-2; CDR3nt: TGTGCCAGCAGCTTACCCTCGGCGGGGCCACACTATGGCTACACCTTC; CDR3aa: CASSLPSAGPHYGYTF